This passage covers 28 T cell receptor beta chains from one sample sequenced in a study of T-cell memory formation after mild COVID-19. TCRdb re-derived calls from the 5' RACE reads in MiXCR, one entry per CDR3 protein. In the table there are about 90,000 distinct CDR3 sequences, 10% to 15% of which are singletons. The specimen was PBMCs or a T cell subset sorted from them (not recorded which). These receptor sequences come from an adult woman who had mild COVID-19 (a few samples of this study predate the infection). Cell type and time point are not known.

The chain combines TRBV9 with TRBJ2-1; 7 positions agree with TRBD2. Unmatched junction bases numbered 9, after V lost 3 bases and J lost 3 bases. Germline CDR1 is SGDLS and CDR2 is YYNGEE. CDR3 length: 16 amino acids. For the CDR3, the DNA is TGTGCCAGCAGCGCCCAGCGGGGAGGCCTCTACAATGAGCAGTTCTTC. Residues: CASSAQRGGLYNEQFF.

This clonotype turned up a few times. The chain couples TRBV11-3 to TRBJ2-1; 9 bases agree with TRBD2. V gave up 0 bases and J gave up 2 bases; unmatched junction bases: 5. There are 17 residues in the CDR3. CDR1 is SGHNT, CDR2 YENEEA, per germline. CDR3 sequence reads: CASSLDRLAGTYNEQFF. Here the CDR3 DNA reads TGTGCCAGCAGCTTAGATCGGCTAGCGGGAACCTACAATGAGCAGTTCTTC.

The chain joins TRBV24-1 to TRBJ2-7; D gene ambiguous. CDR3 size: 13 residues. Germline V gene lookup returns CDR1 KGHDR and CDR2 SFDVKD. V was clipped by 9 bases and J by 1 base, with 12 bases between them. This CDR3 is CATGPSGSYEQYF. Written as DNA, the CDR3 is TGTGCCACCGGGCCTAGTGGGTCCTACGAGCAGTACTTC.

This sequence joins TRBV4-1 and TRBJ2-3; D unclear. This CDR3 region has 13 residues. The germline CDR1 and CDR2 sequences are MGHRA and YSYEKL. With 0 bases removed from V and 4 bases from J, the gap between germline ends came to 5 bases. The CDR3 DNA is TGCGCCAGCAGCCAAGAGGTTGCAGATACGCAGTATTTT. This codes for CASSQEVADTQYF.

This clonotype was observed a few times. This sequence joins TRBV2 and TRBJ2-3; 12 bases match TRBD2. The CDR3 spans 16 residues. Germline loops: CDR1 SNHLY, CDR2 FYNNEI. V gave up 8 bases and J gave up 1 base; unmatched junction bases: 7. CDR3 sequence reads: CASGLLAGGRTDTQYF. The CDR3 DNA follows: TGTGCCAGCGGCCTACTAGCGGGGGGACGCACAGATACGCAGTATTTT. Drawing the rest from reference TRBV2 and TRBJ2-3, the complete variable domain is EPEVTQTPSHQVTQMGQEVILRCVPISNHLYFYWYRQILGQKVEFLVSFYNNEISEKSEIFDDQFSVERPDGSNFTLKIRSTKLEDSAMYFCASGLLAGGRTDTQYFGPGTRLTVL.

In this sample, this clonotype turned up a few times. One end of the junction varies from germline; a read error may be responsible. V and J are TRBV6-5 and TRBJ2-3, with D perhaps given as TRBD1 or TRBD2 (6 bases each). In germline, CDR1 is MNHEY, CDR2 SVGAGI. This CDR3 is 13 amino acids long. This CDR3 is CASSYSRGRSGSF. The CDR3 bases are TGTGCCAGCAGTTACTCGAGGGGGAGGAGCGGTAGTTTT.

Ten or more counts support this clonotype. The chain combines TRBV24-1 with TRBJ2-7, with D unresolved. V was trimmed by 3 bases and J by 3 bases, leaving 5 bases between them. Germline CDR1 is KGHDR and CDR2 is SFDVKD. CDR3 length: 12 residues. The CDR3 sequence: CATSDVNYEQYF. The CDR3 bases are TGTGCCACCAGTGATGTAAACTACGAGCAGTACTTC.

The chain couples TRBV13 to TRBJ2-5; 7 bases are a match to TRBD1. Germline V gene lookup returns CDR1 PRHDT and CDR2 FYEKMQ (reference sequence). The CDR3 is 12 residues long. Losses at the gene ends were 7 bases for V and 1 base for J; bases not matched to a gene: 0. The CDR3 spells CASTGGQETQYF. In DNA, the CDR3 is TGTGCCAGCACAGGGGGCCAAGAGACCCAGTACTTC.

This clonotype was observed many times. The rearrangement links TRBV7-2 to TRBJ2-5; D is ambiguous. The V gene's germline CDR1 is SGHTA and CDR2 FQGNSA. Trimming stripped 2 bases from V and 5 bases from J, with 9 bases between. This CDR3 spans 13 amino acids. The CDR3 here is CASSLWVLETQYF. The CDR3 nucleotides are TGTGCCAGCAGCTTATGGGTCCTGGAGACCCAGTACTTC.

This clonotype was counted only a few times. This chain links TRBV4-3 with TRBJ1-5, with 8 positions matching TRBD1. V trimming: 0 bases; J trimming: 6 bases; junction bases outside the gene matches: 10. Germline CDR1 and CDR2: LGHNA and YSLEER. This CDR3 comprises 17 residues. CDR3 amino acids: CASSQDYAGGASQPQHF. DNA for the CDR3: TGCGCCAGCAGCCAAGATTATGCAGGGGGCGCGAGTCAGCCCCAGCATTTT.

This chain uses TRBV29-1 with TRBJ2-1, with 14 bases lining up with TRBD2. Germline-derived CDR1 and CDR2 are SQVTM and ANQGSEA. This CDR3 spans 16 amino acids. V trimming: 6 bases; J trimming: 9 bases; junction bases outside the gene matches: 13. The CDR3 loop reads CSVMGLAGAQGSEQFF. DNA of the CDR3: TGCAGCGTGATGGGACTAGCGGGGGCCCAGGGAAGTGAGCAGTTCTTC.

DNA of the CDR3: TGTGCCAGCAGCTTTTCCTTTAGCGGGGGAGAAGAGACCCAGTACTTC. It translates to CASSFSFSGGEETQYF. The chain is built from TRBV7-9 and TRBJ2-5; TRBD2 aligns across 9 bases. Looked up from germline, CDR1 is SEHNR and CDR2 is FQNEAQ (reference sequence). There are 16 residues in the CDR3. V gave up 3 bases and J gave up 3 bases; unmatched junction bases: 8.

The genes are TRBV12-3 or TRBV12-4 and TRBJ2-2; no clear D gene. The V gene lost 7 bases and the J gene lost 3 bases, with 15 bases spanning the gap. CDR3 length: 15 residues. CDR3 sequence: CASTKDGAYTGELFF. The CDR3 nucleotides read TGTGCCAGCACCAAAGACGGTGCTTACACCGGGGAGCTGTTTTTT.

In its sample, this clonotype was seen a few times. The chain carries TRBV12-3 or TRBV12-4 and TRBJ1-3; D not resolved. The CDR3 loop spans 15 amino acids. V was clipped by 7 bases and J by 0 bases, with 13 bases between them. The CDR3 here is CASTLVDPSGNTIYF. The CDR3 coding sequence is TGTGCCAGCACCTTGGTGGACCCCTCTGGAAACACCATATATTTT.

This clonotype was seen at least ten times. V gene TRBV4-2 combines with J gene TRBJ2-2; the match to TRBD1 covers 9 bases. The V segment lost 8 bases and the J segment 3 bases; nucleotides outside the gene matches: 4. CDR1 and CDR2 (germline): LGHNA, YNFKEQ. The CDR3 length is 14 residues. CDR3 bases: TGTGCCAGCCGCGGACAGGGGTACACCGGGGAGCTGTTTTTT. This encodes CASRGQGYTGELFF.

The sample holds a few counts of this clonotype. The chain uses TRBV20-1 and TRBJ1-1, with D unresolved. The V gene lost 0 bases and the J gene lost 3 bases, with 11 bases spanning the gap. CDR1 is DFQATT and CDR2 is SNEGSKA in the germline V gene (reference sequence). The CDR3 has 14 amino acids. The CDR3 protein is CSARELGKDTEAFF. In DNA form, the CDR3 reads TGCAGTGCTAGAGAGTTGGGAAAGGACACTGAAGCTTTCTTT.

This clonotype was found a few times. The chain uses TRBV6-5 and TRBJ2-6; D is unclear. The germline V and J ends were trimmed by 2 bases and 0 bases, with 11 bases remaining between them. Germline assignment: CDR1 MNHEY and CDR2 SVGAGI. The CDR3 spans 17 residues. As DNA, the CDR3 is TGTGCCAGCAGTTACGCCACCGATATCTCTGGGGCCAACGTCCTGACTTTC. It translates to CASSYATDISGANVLTF.

This clonotype was picked up a small number of times. The chain combines TRBV18 with TRBJ1-2; no reliable D call. The germline V gene encodes CDR1 KGHSH and CDR2 LQKENI. The CDR3 spans 17 residues. Trimming took 0 bases from V and 2 from J, leaving 16 bases between them. The CDR3, as DNA: TGTGCCAGCTCACCACCGTTGGACCTGGGAGGGAACTATGGCTACACCTTC. This encodes CASSPPLDLGGNYGYTF.

V gene TRBV12-3 or TRBV12-4 combines with J gene TRBJ2-1; tentatively, D is TRBD2 (5 bases). V gave up 3 bases and J gave up 3 bases, with 9 bases separating them. This CDR3 spans 14 amino acids. Here the CDR3 reads CASSFSDDYNEQFF. The CDR3 DNA reads as TGTGCCAGCAGTTTTAGCGACGACTACAATGAGCAGTTCTTC.

Only a few counts were recorded for this clonotype. The chain carries TRBV10-3 and TRBJ2-1; the D gene is possibly TRBD2 (6 bases). From germline, CDR1 is ENHRY and CDR2 SYGVKD. This CDR3 contains 16 residues. Trimming pared 0 bases from V and 1 base from J, leaving 10 bases between. Here the CDR3 reads CAISESVGGSYNEQFF. As DNA, the CDR3 is TGTGCCATCAGTGAGTCGGTGGGGGGATCCTACAATGAGCAGTTCTTC.

The genes are TRBV2 and TRBJ1-1; possibly TRBD1 for D (6 bases). The CDR3 loop spans 13 amino acids. V lost 7 bases and J 4 bases, leaving 13 bases between the germline ends. Germline CDR1 SNHLY, CDR2 FYNNEI. CDR3 bases: TGTGCCAGCAACAAACAGGGAGTCACTGAAGCTTTCTTT. It translates to CASNKQGVTEAFF.

This clonotype was seen a few times. This chain joins TRBV5-1 and TRBJ2-2; D perhaps matches TRBD2 (5 bases). The germline V gene has CDR1 SGHRS and CDR2 YFSETQ. The CDR3 contains 16 residues. Trimming cost V 2 bases and J 2 bases, with 13 bases left between them. The CDR3 sequence: CASSFPDGVNTGELFF. CDR3 in DNA: TGCGCCAGCAGCTTCCCGGACGGGGTAAACACCGGGGAGCTGTTTTTT.

In its sample, this clonotype was seen a few times. The CDR3 nucleotides are TGTGCCAGCAGTTACTCACGAGCGGACACCACCGGGGAGCTGTTTTTT. It codes for CASSYSRADTTGELFF. The V and J genes are TRBV6-5 and TRBJ2-2; D might be TRBD1 or TRBD2, each matching 5 bases. Looked up from germline, CDR1 is MNHEY and CDR2 is SVGAGI. Trimming removed 0 bases from V and 4 bases from J, with 12 bases in between. The CDR3 is made up of 16 amino acids.

The chain employs TRBV12-3 or TRBV12-4 and TRBJ1-1; possible D gene TRBD1, 5 bases. The CDR3 runs 16 residues. The germline V and J ends were trimmed by 4 bases and 1 base, with 16 bases remaining between them. The chain's CDR3 is CASSSSGPRGNTEAFF. CDR3 bases: TGTGCCAGCAGTTCTTCAGGGCCCCGGGGGAACACTGAAGCTTTCTTT.

This clonotype was counted ten times or more. This chain links TRBV15 with TRBJ2-5, with TRBD2 matching 10 bases. Looked up from germline, CDR1 is LNHNV and CDR2 is YYDKDF (reference sequence). This CDR3 has 15 residues. The V segment lost 3 bases and the J segment 5 bases; nucleotides outside the gene matches: 6. The CDR3 region has the DNA TGTGCCACCAGCAGGTCTAGCGGGGGCTCTGAGACCCAGTACTTC. As protein: CATSRSSGGSETQYF.

J is TRBJ2-1 and V is TRBV7-9, with no clear D. Germline-derived CDR1 and CDR2 are SEHNR and FQNEAQ (reference sequence). CDR3 length equals 14 residues. The V gene lost 7 bases and the J gene lost 2 bases, with 12 bases spanning the gap. The CDR3 nucleotides are TGTGCCAGCAACCCACGTACGGCCTACAATGAGCAGTTCTTC. This gives the protein CASNPRTAYNEQFF.

The chain links TRBV5-1 to TRBJ1-1; 10 bases align to TRBD1. The CDR3 is 17 residues long. The V and J ends lost 5 bases and 1 base, in that order; junction bases with no gene match: 11. Per the germline V gene, CDR1 is SGHRS and CDR2 is YFSETQ. In nucleotides, the CDR3 is TGCGCCAGCAGTCTCTCAAGGACAGGGGGTGGGAACACTGAAGCTTTCTTT. As protein: CASSLSRTGGGNTEAFF.

This clonotype was seen more than once but under ten times. The chain carries TRBV7-9 and TRBJ1-4, with 7 bases matching TRBD1. Germline lookup yields CDR1 SEHNR and CDR2 FQNEAQ (reference sequence). The CDR3 extends over 12 amino acids. The V and J ends lost 2 bases and 12 bases, in that order; junction bases with no gene match: 3. CDR3 in DNA: TGTGCCAGCAGCTTAACAGGGGTGGAACTGTTTTTT. Its translation is CASSLTGVELFF.